This TCR beta chain was identified in a study of blood T cells in healthy people across ages (dated by TCRdb to 2014 to 2015). Broadly, across the study: Template switching captured roughly one uniquely barcoded TCR beta cDNA molecule per two T cells in model experiments. Age-related changes in TCR beta repertoire diversity were measured in the study by deep sequencing normalized with unique cDNA molecular identifiers. Donors were grouped into four age groups: young (average approximately 15 years), middle-aged (39), aged (62) and long-lived (just over 80). To avoid experimental bias, donors of different ages were randomly spread across the sequencing lanes. For two donors (one aged 18 to 29 and one aged 80 or older), the study analyzed two additional independent replicas of 1 million unique cDNA reads from the same blood draw. Results the study describes overall, beyond this receptor: Compared with the aged group, more naive CD4+ T cells, fewer expanded clones and increased TCR diversity were shown by the long-lived group, suggesting age selection. The percentage of naive T cells measured by flow cytometry correlated strongly with observed TCR beta diversity. Estimates of total diversity based on one million sequenced T cells were considered lower bounds and underestimates. Because the CMV infection status of the donors was unknown, age-related changes in expanded clonotypes may potentially have been confounded. Because profiling used bulk unsorted PBMCs, naive and antigen-experienced compartments could not be compared conclusively. Observed TCR beta diversity per million T cells fell roughly linearly with age, and a significant reduction was already apparent by age roughly 41.

The germline V gene supplies CDR1 SQVTM and CDR2 ANQGSEA. V is reduced by 8 bases and J by 3 bases, leaving a spacing of 14 bases between them. The CDR3 contains 13 residues, cysteine and phenylalanine counted. CDR3 DNA only is kept here, 39 bases in frame from base 1. Libraries were constructed by 5' RACE. The sequencer listed for this sample is Illumina HiSeq 2500. A second PCR of 7 to 11 cycles was run with a J-beta primer mix and a sample-barcoded 5' primer. A unique molecular identifier was introduced onto each TCR beta cDNA molecule by a template-switch 5' adaptor carrying 12 random nucleotides. Each sample yielded at least 2.5 million CDR3-containing paired-end reads. The Mint cDNA synthesis kit, primed by a TRBC-specific oligonucleotide, was used to synthesize first-strand cDNA from all RNA. After uracil-DNA glycosylase treatment, a first 18-cycle PCR used universal primers M1SS and BC2_uni_R on all cDNA. Per the original workflow: Each sample was normalized by randomly selecting 1 million high-quality reads, each carrying a distinct molecular identifier. Reads sharing molecular identifiers were discarded rather than binned into consensus sequences. MiTCR, set to a Q25 quality threshold and the strictest error-elimination algorithm, was used for CDR3 identification, clonotype clustering and error correction. Lower-bound total TCR beta diversity was estimated with a nonparametric unseen species model using Euler transformation. Clones were called with MiXCR by TCRdb after fastp trimmed the public reads at Q25, and only in-frame beta chains were retained. Rows are combined by CDR3 protein, so each entry shows the most common genes and DNA. TCRdb assigned the V and J calls; the authors' analysis was not used. The sample profile shows fewer than 1 million distinct CDR3 sequences; around 43% of them were found once. Of the sample, roughly 19% is held by the ten largest clones.

A word on this clonotype: Its antigen is currently not known. No clone much larger than this one lies a single base away; base qualities are absent.

The donors were roughly 39 Caucasian individuals from Russia, aged roughly 6 to 100 years, who were systemically healthy. Each donor gave ten milliliters of peripheral blood, collected into EDTA-treated Vacutainer tubes. PBMCs were isolated by Ficoll-Paque density-gradient centrifugation, with at least 7 million obtained per sample. Total RNA, at least 5 micrograms per sample, was extracted from PBMCs with Trizol reagent. Naive CD45RAhigh/CD27high T cell percentages were measured by flow cytometry on a PBMC aliquot from every donor. What was sequenced was blood. The rearranged segments are TRBV29-1 and TRBJ1-5, with the D gene not clear enough to name. This clonotype originated in a man in his sixties in good health. The DNA sequence is TGCAGCACCCGAGGAGAACCCAATCAGCCCCAGCATTTT. Its amino acids are CSTRGEPNQPQHF.